This T cell receptor (beta chain) was profiled in a study of cytomegalovirus exposure and HLA in healthy donors. Assay used: immunoSEQ multiplex PCR; TCRdb lists only in-frame clones, some missing. The data show some 130,000 clones, almost 85% seen once. CDR3 size: 17 residues. Germline-derived CDR1 and CDR2 are SEHNR and FQNEAQ (reference sequence). V shed 3 bases and J 0 bases; nucleotides not matched to a gene: 8. The sequenced sample consisted of PBMCs. The sequence was obtained from a young man in good health and CMV-seropositive. The J gene is TRBJ1-3, the V gene TRBV7-9; 7 bases agree with TRBD1. CDR3 protein: CASSFGGGDFSGNTIYF. CDR3 coding DNA: TGTGCCAGCAGCTTTGGAGGGGGCGATTTCTCTGGAAACACCATATATTTT.